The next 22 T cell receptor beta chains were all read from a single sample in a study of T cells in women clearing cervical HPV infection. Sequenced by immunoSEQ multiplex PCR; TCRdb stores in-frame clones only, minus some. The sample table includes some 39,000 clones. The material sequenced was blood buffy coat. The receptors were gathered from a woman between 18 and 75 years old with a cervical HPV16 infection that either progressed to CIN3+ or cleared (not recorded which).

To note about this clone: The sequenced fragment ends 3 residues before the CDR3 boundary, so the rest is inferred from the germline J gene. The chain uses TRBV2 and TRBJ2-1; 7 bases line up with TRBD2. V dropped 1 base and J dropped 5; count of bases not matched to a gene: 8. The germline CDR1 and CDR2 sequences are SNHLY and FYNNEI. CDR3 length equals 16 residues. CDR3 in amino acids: CASSEVVEGGDNEQFF. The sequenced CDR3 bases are TGTGCCAGCAGTGAAGTGGTAGAGGGAGGGGACAATGAG.

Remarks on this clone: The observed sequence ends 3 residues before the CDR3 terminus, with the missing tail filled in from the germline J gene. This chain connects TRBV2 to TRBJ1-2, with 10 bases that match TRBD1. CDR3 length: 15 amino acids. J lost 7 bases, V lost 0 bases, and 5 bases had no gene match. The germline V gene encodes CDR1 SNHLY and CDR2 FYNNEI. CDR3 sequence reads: CASSEAGTGVGGYTF. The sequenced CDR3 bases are TGTGCCAGCAGTGAAGCGGGGACAGGGGTCGGTGGC.

The CDR3 sequence is CSARPRLAGVRETQYF. Incomplete CDR3 DNA: TGCAGTGCTCGCCCCCGACTAGCGGGGGTACGCGAGACC. The V call is TRBV20-1, the J call TRBJ2-5; TRBD2 aligns across 12 bases. Sequencing ends 3 residues short of the CDR3 end; the germline J gene provides the rest. CDR3 length: 16 amino acids. The V and J ends lost 5 bases and 5 bases, in that order; junction bases with no gene match: 12. Germline V CDR1 and CDR2: DFQATT, SNEGSKA (reference sequence).

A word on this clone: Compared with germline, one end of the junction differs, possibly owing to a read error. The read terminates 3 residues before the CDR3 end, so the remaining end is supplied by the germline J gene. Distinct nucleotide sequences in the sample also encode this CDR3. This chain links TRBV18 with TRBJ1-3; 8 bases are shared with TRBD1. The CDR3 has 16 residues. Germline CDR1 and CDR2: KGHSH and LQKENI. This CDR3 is CASSPLRTGTGNTIYF. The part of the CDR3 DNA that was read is TGTGCCAGCTCACCACTCCGGACAGGGACTGGAAACACA.

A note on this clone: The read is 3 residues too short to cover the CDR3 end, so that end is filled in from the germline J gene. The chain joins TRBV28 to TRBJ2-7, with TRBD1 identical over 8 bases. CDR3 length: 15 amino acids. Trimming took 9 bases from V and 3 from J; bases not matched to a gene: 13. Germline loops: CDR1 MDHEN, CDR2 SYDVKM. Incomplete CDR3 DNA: TGTGCCAGTCTCGAAGGGACAGGTTATCTCTACGAG. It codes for CASLEGTGYLYE. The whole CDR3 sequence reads CASLEGTGYLYEQYF. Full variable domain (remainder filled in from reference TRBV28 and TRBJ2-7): DVKVTQSSRYLVKRTGEKVFLECVQDMDHENMFWYRQDPGLGLRLIYFSYDVKMKEKGDIPEGYSVSREKKERFSLILESASTNQTSMYLCASLEGTGYLYEQYFGPGTRLTVT.

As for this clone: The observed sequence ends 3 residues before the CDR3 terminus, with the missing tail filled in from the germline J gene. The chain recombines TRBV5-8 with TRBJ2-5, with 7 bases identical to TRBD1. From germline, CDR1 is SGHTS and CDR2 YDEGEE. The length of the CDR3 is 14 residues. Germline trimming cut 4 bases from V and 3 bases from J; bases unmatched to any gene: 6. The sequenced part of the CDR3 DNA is TGTGCCAGCAGCATCTGGACAGGAAAAGAGACC. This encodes CASSIWTGKET. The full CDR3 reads CASSIWTGKETQYF.

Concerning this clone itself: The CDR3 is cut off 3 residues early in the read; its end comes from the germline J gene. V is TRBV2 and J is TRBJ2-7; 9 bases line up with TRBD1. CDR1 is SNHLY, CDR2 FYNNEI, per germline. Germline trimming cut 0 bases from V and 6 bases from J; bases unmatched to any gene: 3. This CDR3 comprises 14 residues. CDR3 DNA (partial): TGTGCCAGCAGTGAAGCTCGGACAGGGGTCGAG. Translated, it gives CASSEARTGVE. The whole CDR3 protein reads CASSEARTGVEQYF.

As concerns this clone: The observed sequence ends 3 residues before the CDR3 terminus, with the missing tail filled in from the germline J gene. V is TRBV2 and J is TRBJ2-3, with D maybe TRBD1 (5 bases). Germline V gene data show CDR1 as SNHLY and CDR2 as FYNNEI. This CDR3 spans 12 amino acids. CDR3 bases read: TGTGCCAGCAGTTTAACAGGCCAGCCG. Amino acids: CASSLTGQP. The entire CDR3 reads CASSLTGQPQYF.

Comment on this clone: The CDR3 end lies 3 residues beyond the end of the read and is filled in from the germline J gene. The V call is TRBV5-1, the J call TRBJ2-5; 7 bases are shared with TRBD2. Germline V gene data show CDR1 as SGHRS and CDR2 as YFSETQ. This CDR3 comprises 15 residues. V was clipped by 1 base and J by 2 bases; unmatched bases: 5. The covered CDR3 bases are TGCGCCAGCAGCTTGTGGGGGGGTCAACAAGAGACC. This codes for CASSLWGGQQET. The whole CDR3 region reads CASSLWGGQQETQYF.

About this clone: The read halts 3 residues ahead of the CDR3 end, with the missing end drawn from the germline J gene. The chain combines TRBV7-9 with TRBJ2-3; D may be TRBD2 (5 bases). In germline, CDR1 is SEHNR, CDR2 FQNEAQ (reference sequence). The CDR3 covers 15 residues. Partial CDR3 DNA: TGTGCCAGCCAGCACGAGGGCAGCCCCCAAGAGACG. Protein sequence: CASQHEGSPQET. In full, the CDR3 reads CASQHEGSPQETQYF. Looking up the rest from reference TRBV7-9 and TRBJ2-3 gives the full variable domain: DTGVSQNPRHKITKRGQNVTFRCDPISEHNRLYWYRQTLGQGPEFLTYFQNEAQLEKSRLLSDRFSAERPKGSFSTLEIQRTEQGDSAMYLCASQHEGSPQETQYFGPGTRLTVL.

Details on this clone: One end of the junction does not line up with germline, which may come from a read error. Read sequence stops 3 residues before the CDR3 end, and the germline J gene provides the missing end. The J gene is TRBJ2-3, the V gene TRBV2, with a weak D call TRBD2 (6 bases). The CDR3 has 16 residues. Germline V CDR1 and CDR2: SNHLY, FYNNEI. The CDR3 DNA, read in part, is TGTGCCAGCAGCCCCCGGGGGTGGAAGGTACCAGAGACG. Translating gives CASSPRGWKVPET. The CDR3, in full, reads CASSPRGWKVPETQYF.

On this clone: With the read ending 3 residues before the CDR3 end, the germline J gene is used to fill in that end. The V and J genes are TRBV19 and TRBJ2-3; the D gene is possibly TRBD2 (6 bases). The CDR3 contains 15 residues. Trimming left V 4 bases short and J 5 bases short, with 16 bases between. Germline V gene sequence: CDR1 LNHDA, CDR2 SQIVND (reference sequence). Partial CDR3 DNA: TGTGCCAGTAGTACGTGGGACTCACCTCAAGATACG. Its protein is CASSTWDSPQDT. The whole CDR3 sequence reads CASSTWDSPQDTQYF.

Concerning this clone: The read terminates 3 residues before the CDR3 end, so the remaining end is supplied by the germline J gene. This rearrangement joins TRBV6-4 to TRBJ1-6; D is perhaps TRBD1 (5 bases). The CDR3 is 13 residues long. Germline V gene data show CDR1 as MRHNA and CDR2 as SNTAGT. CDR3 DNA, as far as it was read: TGTGCCAGCAGTGACCTCCAAGGGGAGGCC. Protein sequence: CASSDLQGEA. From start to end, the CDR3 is CASSDLQGEALHF.

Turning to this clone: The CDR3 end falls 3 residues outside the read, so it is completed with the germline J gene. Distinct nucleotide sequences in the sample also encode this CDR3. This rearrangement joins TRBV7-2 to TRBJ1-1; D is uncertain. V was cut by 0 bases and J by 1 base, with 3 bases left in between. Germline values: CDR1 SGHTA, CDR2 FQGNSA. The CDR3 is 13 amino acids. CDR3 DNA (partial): TGTGCCAGCAGCTTAGCAGGGAACACTGAA. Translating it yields CASSLAGNTE. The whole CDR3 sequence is CASSLAGNTEAFF. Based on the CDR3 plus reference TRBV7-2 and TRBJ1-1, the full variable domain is GAGVSQSPSNKVTEKGKDVELRCDPISGHTALYWYRQSLGQGLEFLIYFQGNSAPDKSGLPSDRFSAERTGGSVSTLTIQRTQQEDSAVYLCASSLAGNTEAFFGQGTRLTVV.

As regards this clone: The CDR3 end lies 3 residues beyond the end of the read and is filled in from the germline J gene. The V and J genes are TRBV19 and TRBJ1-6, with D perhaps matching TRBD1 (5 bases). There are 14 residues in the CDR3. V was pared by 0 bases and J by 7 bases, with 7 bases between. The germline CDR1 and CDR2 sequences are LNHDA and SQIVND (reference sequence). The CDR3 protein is CASSIDRGNSPLHF. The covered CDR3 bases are TGTGCCAGTAGTATAGATCGGGGGAATTCACCC.

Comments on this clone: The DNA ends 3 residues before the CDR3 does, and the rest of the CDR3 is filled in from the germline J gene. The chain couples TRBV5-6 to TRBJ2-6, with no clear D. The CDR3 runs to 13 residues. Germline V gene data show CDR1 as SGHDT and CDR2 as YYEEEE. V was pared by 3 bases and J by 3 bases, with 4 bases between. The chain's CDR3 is CASSSYGANVLTF. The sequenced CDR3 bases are TGTGCCAGCAGCTCTTATGGGGCCAACGTC. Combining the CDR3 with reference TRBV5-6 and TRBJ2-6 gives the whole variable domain DAGVTQSPTHLIKTRGQQVTLRCSPKSGHDTVSWYQQALGQGPQFIFQYYEEEERQRGNFPDRFSGHQFPNYSSELNVNALLLGDSALYLCASSSYGANVLTFGAGSRLTVL.

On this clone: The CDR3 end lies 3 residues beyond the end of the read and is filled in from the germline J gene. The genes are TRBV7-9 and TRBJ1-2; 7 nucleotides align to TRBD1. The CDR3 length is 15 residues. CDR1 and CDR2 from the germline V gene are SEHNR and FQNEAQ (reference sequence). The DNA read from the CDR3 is TGTGCCAGCAGCCAAGGAGACAGGGCGGGAAACGAC. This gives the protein CASSQGDRAGND. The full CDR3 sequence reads CASSQGDRAGNDYTF.

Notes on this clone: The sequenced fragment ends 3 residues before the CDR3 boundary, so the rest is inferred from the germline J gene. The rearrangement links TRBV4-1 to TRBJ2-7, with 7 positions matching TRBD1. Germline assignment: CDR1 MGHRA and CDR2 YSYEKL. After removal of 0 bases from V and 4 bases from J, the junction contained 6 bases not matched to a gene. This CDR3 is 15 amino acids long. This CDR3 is CASSQDGRGSYEQYF. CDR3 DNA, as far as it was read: TGCGCCAGCAGCCAAGACGGCAGGGGGTCTTACGAG.

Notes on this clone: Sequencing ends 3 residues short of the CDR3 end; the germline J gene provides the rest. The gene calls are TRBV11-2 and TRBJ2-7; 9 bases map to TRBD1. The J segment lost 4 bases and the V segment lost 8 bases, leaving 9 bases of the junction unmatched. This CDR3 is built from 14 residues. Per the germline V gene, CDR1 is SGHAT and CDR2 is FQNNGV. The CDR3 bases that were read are TGTGCCAGCGGACCGGGACAGGGATCTTACGAG. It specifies CASGPGQGSYE. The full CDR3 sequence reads CASGPGQGSYEQYF.

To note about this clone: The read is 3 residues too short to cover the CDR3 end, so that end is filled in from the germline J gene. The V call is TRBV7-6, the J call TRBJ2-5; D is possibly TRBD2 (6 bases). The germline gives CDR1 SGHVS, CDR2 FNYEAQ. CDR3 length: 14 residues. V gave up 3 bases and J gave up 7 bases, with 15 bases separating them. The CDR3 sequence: CASSFGGALGTQYF. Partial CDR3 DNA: TGTGCCAGCAGCTTTGGAGGGGCCTTGGGGACC.

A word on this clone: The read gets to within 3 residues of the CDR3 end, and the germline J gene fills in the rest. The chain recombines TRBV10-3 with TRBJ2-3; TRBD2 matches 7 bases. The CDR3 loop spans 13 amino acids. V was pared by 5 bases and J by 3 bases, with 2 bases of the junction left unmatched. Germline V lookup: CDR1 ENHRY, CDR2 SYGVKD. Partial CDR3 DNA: TGTGCCATCAGTCAGGGAGGGACAGATACG. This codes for CAISQGGTDT. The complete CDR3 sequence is CAISQGGTDTQYF.

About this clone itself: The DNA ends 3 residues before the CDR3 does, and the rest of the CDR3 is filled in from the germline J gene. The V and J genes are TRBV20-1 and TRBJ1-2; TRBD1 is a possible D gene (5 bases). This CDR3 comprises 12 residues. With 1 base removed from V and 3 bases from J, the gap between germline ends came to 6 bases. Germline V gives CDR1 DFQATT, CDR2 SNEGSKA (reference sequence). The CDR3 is CSARARDYGYTF. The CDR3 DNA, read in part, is TGCAGTGCTAGAGCCAGGGACTATGGC.